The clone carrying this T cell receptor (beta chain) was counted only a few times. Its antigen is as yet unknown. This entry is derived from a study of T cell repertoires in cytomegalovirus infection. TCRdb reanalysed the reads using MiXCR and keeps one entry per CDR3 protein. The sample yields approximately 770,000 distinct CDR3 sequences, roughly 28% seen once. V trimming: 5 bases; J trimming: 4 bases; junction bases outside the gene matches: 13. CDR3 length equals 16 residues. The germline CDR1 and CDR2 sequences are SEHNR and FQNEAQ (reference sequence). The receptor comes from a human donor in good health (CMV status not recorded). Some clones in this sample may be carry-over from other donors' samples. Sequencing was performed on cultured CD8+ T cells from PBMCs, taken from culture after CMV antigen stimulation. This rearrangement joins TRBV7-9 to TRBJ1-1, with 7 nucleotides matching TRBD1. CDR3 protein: CASSAILIRGGTEAFF. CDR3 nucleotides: TGTGCCAGCAGCGCAATCCTAATCAGGGGGGGCACTGAAGCTTTCTTT.